Below are 12 T cell receptor beta chains sequenced from a single sample in a study of CD8 T cells in ankylosing spondylitis. TCRdb re-derived calls from the 5' RACE reads in MiXCR, one entry per CDR3 protein. The sample holds about 24,000 distinct CDR3 sequences, around 13% seen once. The sample comprised blood. The receptors originated from a male donor with ankylosing spondylitis or in good health (not recorded which).

At least ten counts were recorded for this clonotype. The chain uses TRBV5-1 and TRBJ2-1, with D perhaps matching TRBD1 (7 bases). CDR1 is SGHRS and CDR2 is YFSETQ in the germline V gene. V was trimmed by 0 bases and J by 7 bases, leaving 11 bases between them. The CDR3 totals 14 residues. The CDR3, as DNA: TGCGCCAGCAGCTTGGCAGGGGGGAGAAATGAGCAGTTCTTC. Its translation: CASSLAGGRNEQFF.

This clonotype has a count of ten or more. The chain employs TRBV29-1 and TRBJ2-7; no reliable D call. V shed 4 bases and J shed 5 bases, with 12 bases lying between them. The CDR3 sequence is 12 residues long. Looked up from germline, CDR1 is SQVTM and CDR2 is ANQGSEA. The CDR3 loop is CSVVRSADEQYF. CDR3 DNA: TGCAGCGTTGTAAGGTCGGCGGACGAGCAGTACTTC.

This clonotype was picked up a small number of times. The chain couples TRBV28 to TRBJ2-1, with 12 bases that match TRBD2. The CDR3 runs to 18 residues. The V gene's germline CDR1 is MDHEN and CDR2 SYDVKM. V gave up 3 bases and J gave up 4 bases; unmatched junction bases: 10. The CDR3 coding sequence is TGTGCCAGCAGTTTCCTTCGTCGGACTAGCGGGGTGTACAATGAGCAGTTCTTC. It specifies CASSFLRRTSGVYNEQFF.

At least ten counts were recorded for this clonotype. The CDR3 nucleotides are TGTGCCAGCAGCTTCGGTCCTAGCGGGGCTAACAATGAGCAGTTCTTC. Its translation: CASSFGPSGANNEQFF. V gene TRBV7-2 combines with J gene TRBJ2-1, with 9 bases lining up with TRBD2. The CDR3 is 16 residues long. Per the germline V gene, CDR1 is SGHTA and CDR2 is FQGNSA. With 3 bases clipped from V and 5 bases from J, the junction kept 8 bases outside the gene matches.

At least ten counts were recorded for this clonotype. The genes are TRBV2 and TRBJ2-2, with D perhaps matching TRBD1 or TRBD2 (5 bases each). Germline V gene lookup returns CDR1 SNHLY and CDR2 FYNNEI. V was clipped by 7 bases and J by 6 bases, with 12 bases between them. The length of the CDR3 is 13 residues. The CDR3 loop is CASKAAGPGELFF. The CDR3 nucleotides are TGTGCCAGCAAAGCGGCAGGGCCCGGGGAGCTGTTTTTT.

This chain joins TRBV29-1 and TRBJ1-1; D not resolved. Germline lookup yields CDR1 SQVTM and CDR2 ANQGSEA. This CDR3 is built from 9 residues. Trimming took 6 bases from V and 4 from J, leaving 3 bases between them. The CDR3: CSVGTEAFF. CDR3 nucleotides: TGCAGCGTGGGCACTGAAGCTTTCTTT. The variable domain in full, with the rest retrieved from reference TRBV29-1 and TRBJ1-1, is SAVISQKPSRDICQRGTSLTIQCQVDSQVTMMFWYRQQPGQSLTLIATANQGSEATYESGFVIDKFPISRPNLTFSTLTVSNMSPEDSSIYLCSVGTEAFFGQGTRLTVV.

By share of the sample, this clonotype is medium-sized. The CDR3 DNA is TGCAGCGTTCGCTGGGAGAACACCGGGGAGCTGTTTTTT. Amino acid sequence: CSVRWENTGELFF. The chain uses TRBV29-1 and TRBJ2-2; D unresolved. V lost 5 bases and J lost 1, with 8 bases in between. Germline CDR1 SQVTM, CDR2 ANQGSEA. The CDR3 spans 13 residues.

The chain has TRBV6-2 or TRBV6-3 and TRBJ1-1, with D uncertain. Germline V gives CDR1 MNHEY, CDR2 SVGEGT. This CDR3 is built from 13 residues. Trimming stripped 7 bases from V and 8 bases from J, with 17 bases between. CDR3 bases: TGTGCCAGCACACCGGAACGGGCAGTAGAAGCTTTCTTT. It codes for CASTPERAVEAFF.

This chain links TRBV7-2 with TRBJ2-3, with D unclear. The germline gives CDR1 SGHTA, CDR2 FQGNSA. Trimming left V 5 bases short and J 5 bases short, with 8 bases between. The length of the CDR3 is 12 residues. The CDR3 sequence: CASSPTLDTQYF. CDR3 nucleotides: TGTGCCAGCAGCCCTACCCTAGATACGCAGTATTTT.

This clonotype was found many times. The chain links TRBV6-5 to TRBJ2-3; D uncertain. V lost 2 bases and J 4 bases, leaving 10 bases between the germline ends. Per germline, CDR1 MNHEY and CDR2 SVGAGI. The CDR3 runs 14 residues. DNA of the CDR3: TGTGCCAGCAGTTACCGGCCTACTTCAGATACGCAGTATTTT. Its protein is CASSYRPTSDTQYF.

A few counts support this clonotype. This sequence joins TRBV4-1 and TRBJ1-1; perhaps TRBD1 as D (5 bases). This CDR3 is built from 14 residues. Germline lookup yields CDR1 MGHRA and CDR2 YSYEKL. Trimming left V 4 bases short and J 0 bases short, with 9 bases between. CDR3 DNA sequence: TGCGCCAGCAGCCTCCGGGGGATGAACACTGAAGCTTTCTTT. Encoded protein: CASSLRGMNTEAFF.

This clonotype has a handful of counts. This rearrangement joins TRBV20-1 to TRBJ2-3, with 9 nucleotides matching TRBD1. Per germline, CDR1 DFQATT and CDR2 SNEGSKA (reference sequence). V shed 6 bases, J shed 8 bases, and the junction held 15 bases outside the gene matches. The CDR3 consists of 15 residues. CDR3 coding DNA: TGCAGTGCCAAAGTGGGGGGACAGGGAAGGTCTACGCAGTATTTT. This encodes CSAKVGGQGRSTQYF.